The T cell receptor beta chain under discussion was sequenced for a study of blood T cell repertoires in COVID-19. For the study at large: Acute and convalescent COVID-19 specimens originated in the United States, Italy and Spain. The analysed material was cDNA or gDNA that came from T cells, B-cell-depleted T cells, or PBMCs.

Profiling relied on immunoSEQ multiplex PCR, and the TCRdb table lists in-frame clones only, not all of them. Here the sample spans 450,000 or so clones, roughly nine tenths being singletons. CDR3 length: 14 residues. Trimming took 0 bases from V and 5 from J, leaving 12 bases between them. Germline-derived CDR1 and CDR2 are SGHDT and YYEEEE. Those enrolled in Seattle joined during active infection and were followed longitudinally afterward. The sample comprised peripheral blood. The clonotype comes from a man aged 18 to 30 with COVID-19, enrolled during active disease. This chain joins TRBV5-6 and TRBJ2-7; possibly TRBD1 for D (5 bases). The CDR3 sequence: CASSLGTHAHEQYF. The CDR3 DNA is TGTGCCAGCAGCTTGGGGACACACGCGCACGAGCAGTACTTC.